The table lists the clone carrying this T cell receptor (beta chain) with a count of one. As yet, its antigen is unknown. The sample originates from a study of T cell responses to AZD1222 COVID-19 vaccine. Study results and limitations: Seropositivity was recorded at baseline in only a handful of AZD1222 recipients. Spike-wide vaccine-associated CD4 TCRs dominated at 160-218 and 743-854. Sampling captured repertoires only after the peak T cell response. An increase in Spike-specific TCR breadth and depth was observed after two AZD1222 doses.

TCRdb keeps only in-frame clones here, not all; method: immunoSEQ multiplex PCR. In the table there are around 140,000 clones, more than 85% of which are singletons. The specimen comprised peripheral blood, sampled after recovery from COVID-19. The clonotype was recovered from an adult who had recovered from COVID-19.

As DNA, the CDR3 is TGTGCCAGTAGCTGGGGAGGGGGCGAGTATCAGCCCCAGCATTTT. Its protein is CASSWGGGEYQPQHF. V is TRBV19 and J is TRBJ1-5; 7 bases line up with TRBD1. CDR3 length equals 15 residues. Germline V gene lookup returns CDR1 LNHDA and CDR2 SQIVND (reference sequence). Trimming cost V 6 bases and J 5 bases; bases outside gene matches: 10. The entire variable domain, with the rest obtained from reference TRBV19 and TRBJ1-5, is as follows: DGGITQSPKYLFRKEGQNVTLSCEQNLNHDAMYWYRQDPGQGLRLIYYSQIVNDFQKGDIAEGYSVSREKKESFPLTVTSAQKNPTAFYLCASSWGGGEYQPQHFGDGTRLSIL.